These 5 T cell receptor beta chains originate from one sample sequenced in a study of regulatory T cells in long-lasting Graves disease. Arm-PCR of CDR3 regions and iRepertoire HTBI primers were used to build TCR beta libraries. TCRdb analysed the multiplex PCR reads with MiXCR anew, one entry per CDR3 protein. The sample shows about 540,000 distinct CDR3 sequences, roughly 13% of them seen only once. Specified time point: newly diagnosed GD, antithyroid drugs for less than 3 months. With RNA extracted from PBMCs as input, the TCR library was made. This sample was also put to use in a study of T cells in Graves' hyperthyroidism and ophthalmopathy.

Sequences were derived from peripheral blood mononuclear cells (PBMCs), sampled at new diagnosis, from a patient treated with antithyroid drugs. The source of these receptors is a man aged 30-40 years with Graves disease.

This clonotype has ten or more counts. This chain connects TRBV12-5 to TRBJ2-2, with D unresolved. Trimming cost V 5 bases and J 3 bases, with 10 bases left between them. This CDR3 comprises 14 residues. Germline lookup yields CDR1 LGHNT and CDR2 FRNRAP. As DNA, the CDR3 is TGTGCTAGTGGTCCTCCGACATACACCGGGGAGCTGTTTTTT. Translation: CASGPPTYTGELFF.

This clonotype turned up a few times. The genes are TRBV27 and TRBJ2-7; D is perhaps TRBD2 (5 bases). Trimming took off 6 bases at V and 4 bases at J, with 16 bases between the two ends. There are 14 residues in the CDR3. The germline V gene has CDR1 MNHEY and CDR2 SMNVEV (reference sequence). The CDR3 coding sequence is TGTGCCAGCAGCCTGTTCCGAACGGGATACGAGCAGTACTTC. Amino acid sequence: CASSLFRTGYEQYF.

The rearrangement links TRBV20-1 to TRBJ2-1; D might be TRBD2 (6 bases). The CDR3 consists of 14 residues. Germline V gene lookup returns CDR1 DFQATT and CDR2 SNEGSKA (reference sequence). Trimming took 0 bases from V and 6 from J, leaving 12 bases between them. The CDR3 coding sequence is TGCAGTGCTAGAGAACTAGCTCCGGCCAATGAGCAGTTCTTC. Translation gives CSARELAPANEQFF.

This clonotype was seen more than once but under ten times. The rearrangement joins TRBV9 to TRBJ2-1; the match to TRBD2 covers 9 bases. With V trimmed by 0 bases and J by 6 bases, 10 bases remained unmatched. This CDR3 is 17 amino acids long. Germline V CDR1 and CDR2: SGDLS, YYNGEE. DNA for the CDR3: TGTGCCAGCAGCGTAGGTGCTAGCGGGGACGTCGTCAATGAGCAGTTCTTC. Amino acids: CASSVGASGDVVNEQFF.

The rearrangement uses TRBV20-1 and TRBJ1-6; D is undetermined. This CDR3 has 13 amino acids. Germline V gene data show CDR1 as DFQATT and CDR2 as SNEGSKA (reference sequence). Trimming stripped 4 bases from V and 6 bases from J, with 10 bases between. CDR3: CSATDTANSPLHF. For the CDR3, the DNA is TGCAGTGCTACCGATACAGCTAATTCACCCCTCCACTTT.